A single sample is the source of the 23 T cell receptor beta chains below, sequenced in a study of graft-versus-host responses after intestinal transplantation. Only in-frame clones appear in the TCRdb table, and some are missing; sequencing was by immunoSEQ multiplex PCR. The sample includes around 71,000 clones, approximately 94% seen only once; the top ten take around 0.56%. Their target antigens are unknown. The source material was unstimulated CD8+ T cells sorted from spleen or lymph node cells, sampled before intestinal transplant. All receptors derive from a human donor who received an intestinal transplant.

This CDR3 reads CAISPGGGPWDEQFF. CDR3 DNA sequence: TGTGCCATCAGTCCGGGGGGGGGCCCCTGGGATGAGCAGTTCTTC. The chain has TRBV10-3 and TRBJ2-1, with 8 positions matching TRBD2. From germline, CDR1 is ENHRY and CDR2 SYGVKD. The CDR3 length is 15 residues. Unmatched junction bases numbered 11, after V lost 5 bases and J lost 8 bases.

This chain joins TRBV6-5 and TRBJ1-4, with D possibly matching TRBD1 (5 bases). This CDR3 contains 14 residues. CDR1 is MNHEY and CDR2 is SVGAGI in the germline V gene. V was trimmed by 2 bases and J by 8 bases, leaving 12 bases between them. CDR3: CASSYGIWGEKLFF. CDR3 bases: TGTGCCAGCAGTTACGGTATCTGGGGGGAAAAACTGTTTTTT.

This chain joins TRBV7-9 and TRBJ2-3; D gene unclear. Trimming stripped 1 base from V and 1 base from J, with 9 bases between. This CDR3 contains 15 residues. Germline V gene lookup returns CDR1 SEHNR and CDR2 FQNEAQ (reference sequence). CDR3 bases: TGTGCCAGCAGCTTAGGGCCCCGGGGCACAGATACGCAGTATTTT. It yields the protein CASSLGPRGTDTQYF.

This chain connects TRBV2 to TRBJ2-3, with D unresolved. V was clipped by 4 bases and J by 1 base, with 9 bases between them. The germline V gene has CDR1 SNHLY and CDR2 FYNNEI. The CDR3 runs to 14 residues. The CDR3 sequence is CASSVAWGTDTQYF. The DNA for the CDR3 is TGTGCCAGCAGTGTCGCCTGGGGCACAGATACGCAGTATTTT.

The genes are TRBV10-3 and TRBJ2-2, with TRBD2 as a possible D gene (6 bases). Germline CDR1 and CDR2: ENHRY and SYGVKD. V shed 1 base and J shed 6 bases, with 9 bases lying between them. This CDR3 spans 14 amino acids. The CDR3 is CAISELGGAGELFF. CDR3 DNA: TGTGCCATCAGTGAGTTGGGGGGAGCCGGGGAGCTGTTTTTT.

The chain carries TRBV2 and TRBJ1-2; a weak D match, TRBD1 (5 bases). Per the germline V gene, CDR1 is SNHLY and CDR2 is FYNNEI. Trimming shortened V by 10 bases and J by 4 bases, and 13 bases separated the two germline ends. This CDR3 is built from 12 residues. The DNA of the CDR3 is TGTGCCAATGGCGGCAGGGCCTATGGCTACACCTTC. Its protein is CANGGRAYGYTF.

This clone was recorded only once. The chain combines TRBV28 with TRBJ2-7, with 10 bases that match TRBD2. The CDR3 sequence is 16 residues long. The junction had 10 bases not matched to a gene; V was cut back by 5 bases and J by 3 bases. Germline CDR1 reads MDHEN; CDR2 reads SYDVKM. CDR3 in DNA: TGTGCCAGCAGTATAGGTCTAGCGGGAGTCTTCTACGAGCAGTACTTC. Translated: CASSIGLAGVFYEQYF.

This clone was observed once. This chain connects TRBV2 to TRBJ1-1; D is undetermined. Germline CDR1 and CDR2: SNHLY and FYNNEI. There are 13 residues in the CDR3. V was pared by 3 bases and J by 3 bases, with 8 bases between. The CDR3 sequence is CASSDYSDTEAFF. Here the CDR3 DNA reads TGTGCCAGCAGTGACTACAGCGACACTGAAGCTTTCTTT.

The V call is TRBV10-3, the J call TRBJ1-2, with 7 positions matching TRBD1. The germline CDR1 and CDR2 sequences are ENHRY and SYGVKD. There are 13 residues in the CDR3. The trim removed 11 bases at V and 4 bases at J, leaving 10 bases unmatched. The CDR3 loop is CAVTPGQSYGYTF. DNA for the CDR3: TGTGCCGTGACACCGGGACAGAGCTATGGCTACACCTTC.

V and J are TRBV9 and TRBJ2-5, with 7 bases identical to TRBD2. This CDR3 has 16 residues. V lost 3 bases, J lost 1 base, and 9 bases stayed unmatched. Germline V gene lookup returns CDR1 SGDLS and CDR2 YYNGEE. In DNA, the CDR3 is TGTGCCAGCAGCGGACCTAGCGGAAGTCTCCAAGAGACCCAGTACTTC. This codes for CASSGPSGSLQETQYF.

The V call is TRBV6-5, the J call TRBJ2-1; a possible D gene is TRBD2 (5 bases). The CDR3 loop spans 13 amino acids. Trimming cost V 2 bases and J 8 bases, with 10 bases left between them. CDR1 MNHEY and CDR2 SVGAGI come from the germline V gene. CDR3 bases: TGTGCCAGCAGTTACATGGCCGGGGATGAGCAGTTCTTC. This encodes CASSYMAGDEQFF.

CDR3 sequence reads: CASSASGGPSYEQYF. CDR3 nucleotide sequence: TGTGCCAGCAGCGCCAGTGGGGGGCCCTCCTACGAGCAGTACTTC. The V and J genes are TRBV13 and TRBJ2-7, with D possibly being TRBD1 or TRBD2 (6 bases each). In germline, CDR1 is PRHDT, CDR2 FYEKMQ (reference sequence). This CDR3 region has 15 residues. The ends were cut back, 5 bases at V and 0 bases at J, with 14 bases in the middle.

This clone has just one count. This chain uses TRBV2 with TRBJ2-3; 11 nucleotides align to TRBD2. CDR3 length equals 19 residues. The germline V gene encodes CDR1 SNHLY and CDR2 FYNNEI. After removal of 5 bases from V and 0 bases from J, the junction contained 13 bases not matched to a gene. This CDR3 is CASSPGLADPGSSTDTQYF. For the CDR3, the DNA is TGTGCCAGCAGTCCGGGACTAGCGGACCCAGGTTCTAGCACAGATACGCAGTATTTT.

The V and J genes are TRBV19 and TRBJ1-2, with D unclear. V lost 5 bases and J 1 base, leaving 11 bases between the germline ends. CDR3 length: 14 residues. Germline loops: CDR1 LNHDA, CDR2 SQIVND (reference sequence). The chain's CDR3 is CASSLRSNNYGYTF. The CDR3 nucleotides are TGTGCCAGTAGTCTAAGGTCAAATAACTATGGCTACACCTTC.

The gene calls are TRBV13 and TRBJ2-7, with D possibly matching TRBD2 (5 bases). The germline V gene has CDR1 PRHDT and CDR2 FYEKMQ (reference sequence). The germline V and J ends were trimmed by 5 bases and 4 bases, with 15 bases remaining between them. The CDR3 loop spans 14 amino acids. The CDR3 DNA follows: TGTGCCAGCAGCCCTAGGGAGACCGGGTACGAGCAGTACTTC. Its translation is CASSPRETGYEQYF.

This chain connects TRBV7-3 to TRBJ2-7, with D unclear. The CDR3 has 13 residues. Germline V gene data show CDR1 as SGHTA and CDR2 as FQGTGA. Trimming cost V 1 base and J 6 bases, with 10 bases left between them. CDR3 nucleotides: TGTGCCAGCAGCTTAATTGGCCGGGCCGAGCAGTACTTC. Translating gives CASSLIGRAEQYF.

The chain employs TRBV4-1 and TRBJ1-5; 9 bases match TRBD1. The CDR3 sequence is 16 residues long. With 1 base clipped from V and 5 bases from J, the junction kept 6 bases outside the gene matches. Germline V gene sequence: CDR1 MGHRA, CDR2 YSYEKL. CDR3 nucleotides: TGCGCCAGCAGCCAAGTATCCGGGACAGGGTATCAGCCCCAGCATTTT. This codes for CASSQVSGTGYQPQHF.

This clone is a singleton in its sample. The chain employs TRBV29-1 and TRBJ1-1, with 9 positions matching TRBD1. CDR3 size: 15 residues. Germline lookup yields CDR1 SQVTM and CDR2 ANQGSEA. Losses at the gene ends were 6 bases for V and 0 bases for J; bases not matched to a gene: 8. The CDR3 nucleotides read TGCAGCGTATCCCAGGACAGGGGAATGAACACTGAAGCTTTCTTT. Translating gives CSVSQDRGMNTEAFF.

The rearrangement links TRBV9 to TRBJ2-1; possible D gene TRBD2, 6 bases. CDR3 length equals 14 residues. CDR1 and CDR2 (germline): SGDLS, YYNGEE. The V end was cut by 3 bases, the J end by 3 bases, with 10 bases between. Written as DNA, the CDR3 is TGTGCCAGCAGCGGACTAGGAAACTACAATGAGCAGTTCTTC. This codes for CASSGLGNYNEQFF.

The chain employs TRBV9 and TRBJ2-5; D may be TRBD1 (5 bases). TRBJ2-7 matches the DNA end more closely, so the J call is doubtful. Germline CDR1 reads SGDLS; CDR2 reads YYNGEE. This CDR3 spans 16 amino acids. The CDR3 nucleotides read TGTGCCAACCAACCAAACAGAAACCACAGGTGCTACGAGCAGTACTTC. As protein: CANQPNRNHRCYEQYF.

CDR3 amino acids: CASSATSTYSGTLNTEAFF. CDR3 sequence (DNA): TGTGCCAGCAGCGCCACCTCGACATATTCCGGGACACTGAACACTGAAGCTTTCTTT. This rearrangement joins TRBV9 to TRBJ1-1, with TRBD1 as a possible D gene (6 bases). Germline assignment: CDR1 SGDLS and CDR2 YYNGEE. The CDR3 runs to 19 residues. Trimming took off 3 bases at V and 0 bases at J, with 24 bases between the two ends.

The table lists this clone with a count of one. This chain uses TRBV9 with TRBJ2-5; D is possibly TRBD2 (5 bases). V was cut by 0 bases and J by 0 bases, with 12 bases left in between. This CDR3 is built from 16 residues. In germline, CDR1 is SGDLS, CDR2 YYNGEE. The CDR3 coding sequence is TGTGCCAGCAGCGTAGGGGGAGCGGAGTACCAAGAGACCCAGTACTTC. Its protein product is CASSVGGAEYQETQYF.

This chain connects TRBV19 to TRBJ1-2; a weak D match, TRBD1 (6 bases). CDR3 length: 17 amino acids. CDR1 is LNHDA, CDR2 SQIVND, per germline (reference sequence). Trimming cost V 6 bases and J 5 bases, with 25 bases left between them. The CDR3: CASSRQAGDYTYYGYTF. CDR3 nucleotide sequence: TGTGCCAGTAGCCGGCAGGCAGGGGATTACACGTATTATGGCTACACCTTC.